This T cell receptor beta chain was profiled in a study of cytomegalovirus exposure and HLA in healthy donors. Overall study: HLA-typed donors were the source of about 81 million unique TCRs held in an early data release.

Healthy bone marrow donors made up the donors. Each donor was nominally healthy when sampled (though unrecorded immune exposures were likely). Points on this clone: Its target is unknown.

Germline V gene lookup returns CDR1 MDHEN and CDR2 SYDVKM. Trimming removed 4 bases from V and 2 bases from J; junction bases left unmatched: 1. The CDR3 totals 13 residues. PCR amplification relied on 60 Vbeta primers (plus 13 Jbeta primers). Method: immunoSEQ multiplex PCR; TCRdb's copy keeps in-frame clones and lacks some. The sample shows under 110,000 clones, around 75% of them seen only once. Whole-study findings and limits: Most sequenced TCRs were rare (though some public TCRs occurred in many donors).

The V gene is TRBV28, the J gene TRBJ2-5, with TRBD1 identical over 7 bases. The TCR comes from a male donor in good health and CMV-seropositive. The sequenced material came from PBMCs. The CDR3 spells CASSSGQQETQYF. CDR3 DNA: TGTGCCAGCAGTTCGGGACAGCAAGAGACCCAGTACTTC.